This passage covers 9 T cell receptor beta chains from one sample sequenced in a study of cytomegalovirus exposure and HLA in healthy donors. 60 Vbeta and 13 Jbeta primers were used in PCR. Only in-frame clones appear in the TCRdb table, and some are missing; sequencing was by immunoSEQ multiplex PCR. The table lists fewer than 150,000 clones, under 80% of them singletons. Sequencing was carried out using PBMCs. The receptor set was obtained from a male donor in good health and CMV-seronegative.

A few counts support this clone. The V and J genes are TRBV19 and TRBJ1-5; TRBD1 is a possible D gene (6 bases). The CDR3 is made up of 13 amino acids. CDR1 is LNHDA, CDR2 SQIVND, per germline (reference sequence). Between the trimmed V and J ends, which lost 5 bases and 8 bases, there was a span of 13 bases. The CDR3 spells CASSVGAREPQHF. The CDR3 bases are TGTGCCAGTAGTGTGGGGGCTCGAGAGCCCCAGCATTTT.

Only one count was recorded for this clone. The chain is built from TRBV6-5 and TRBJ2-4; 9 nucleotides align to TRBD1. Germline V gene lookup returns CDR1 MNHEY and CDR2 SVGAGI. V lost 6 bases to trimming and J lost 7 bases; unmatched junction nucleotides: 10. CDR3 size: 15 residues. The CDR3 loop is CASSRPGQGHNIQYF. The DNA of the CDR3 is TGTGCCAGCAGCCGTCCGGGACAGGGTCATAACATTCAGTACTTC.

The chain links TRBV12-5 to TRBJ2-1; possible D gene TRBD2, 5 bases. CDR1 is LGHNT, CDR2 FRNRAP, per germline. There are 14 residues in the CDR3. V lost 7 bases and J 3 bases, leaving 13 bases between the germline ends. Here the CDR3 reads CASEPDSYYNEQFF. DNA of the CDR3: TGTGCTAGTGAACCGGACTCCTACTACAATGAGCAGTTCTTC. Variable domain in full (rest from reference TRBV12-5 and TRBJ2-1): DARVTQTPRHKVTEMGQEVTMRCQPILGHNTVFWYRQTMMQGLELLAYFRNRAPLDDSGMPKDRFSAEMPDATLATLKIQPSEPRDSAVYFCASEPDSYYNEQFFGPGTRLTVL.

CDR3 DNA: TGTGCCAGCAGCTTATTAGATGCCTATGGCTACACCTTC. Translation gives CASSLLDAYGYTF. The chain recombines TRBV7-9 with TRBJ1-2, with D hard to call. CDR1 is SEHNR and CDR2 is FQNEAQ in the germline V gene (reference sequence). Trimming cost V 2 bases and J 4 bases, with 8 bases left between them. This CDR3 comprises 13 residues.

The chain is built from TRBV19 and TRBJ2-1, with 7 bases identical to TRBD1. The CDR3 has 14 amino acids. The V gene's germline CDR1 is LNHDA and CDR2 SQIVND (reference sequence). Trimming at V came to 3 bases and at J to 8 bases, leaving 7 bases not matched to a gene. The CDR3 DNA reads TGTGCCAGTAGTATCGACAGGGAAGTGTATGAGCAGTTCTTC. Residues: CASSIDREVYEQFF.

The V call is TRBV5-6, the J call TRBJ2-3, with TRBD2 matching over 11 bases. Germline V gives CDR1 SGHDT, CDR2 YYEEEE. The CDR3 covers 17 residues. The V gene end was trimmed by 0 bases and the J gene end by 4 bases; junction bases not matched to a gene: 7. CDR3 coding DNA: TGTGCCAGCAGCTTGGGGTGGACTAGCGGGTTAGCAGATACGCAGTATTTT. Its protein is CASSLGWTSGLADTQYF.

V and J are TRBV7-9 and TRBJ2-7, with TRBD2 identical over 11 bases. CDR3 length equals 15 residues. Germline V gene sequence: CDR1 SEHNR, CDR2 FQNEAQ (reference sequence). The ends lost 7 bases at V and 0 bases at J; junction bases unmatched: 5. The CDR3 is CASNSGGAASYEQYF. CDR3 nucleotide sequence: TGTGCCAGCAATAGCGGGGGGGCCGCCTCCTACGAGCAGTACTTC.

The genes are TRBV4-1 and TRBJ2-5; 7 positions match TRBD1. Germline-derived CDR1 and CDR2 are MGHRA and YSYEKL. V trimming: 0 bases; J trimming: 0 bases; junction bases outside the gene matches: 4. This CDR3 has 16 amino acids. CDR3 sequence (DNA): TGCGCCAGCAGCCAAGATCCGGACAGGAACCAAGAGACCCAGTACTTC. This sequence encodes CASSQDPDRNQETQYF.

The gene calls are TRBV5-4 and TRBJ2-5; TRBD2 aligns across 8 bases. The end of the DNA aligns better with TRBJ2-7, so the J call may be wrong. The CDR3 loop spans 15 amino acids. Germline V lookup: CDR1 SGHNT, CDR2 YYREEE (reference sequence). The CDR3 region has the DNA TGTGCCAGCAGCCGCGGACTAGCAGGAGCCTACGAGCAGTACTTC. As protein: CASSRGLAGAYEQYF.